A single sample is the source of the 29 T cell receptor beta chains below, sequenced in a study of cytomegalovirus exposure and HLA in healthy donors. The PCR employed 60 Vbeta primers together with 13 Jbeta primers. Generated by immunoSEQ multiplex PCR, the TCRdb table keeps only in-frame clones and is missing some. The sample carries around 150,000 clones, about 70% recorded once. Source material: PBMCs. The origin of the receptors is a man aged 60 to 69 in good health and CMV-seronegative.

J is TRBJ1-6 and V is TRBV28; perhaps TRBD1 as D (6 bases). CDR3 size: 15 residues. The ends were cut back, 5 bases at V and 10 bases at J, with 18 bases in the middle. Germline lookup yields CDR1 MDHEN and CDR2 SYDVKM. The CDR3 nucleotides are TGTGCCAGCAGTCCATGGGACAAGGAACGATCACCCCTCCACTTT. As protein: CASSPWDKERSPLHF.

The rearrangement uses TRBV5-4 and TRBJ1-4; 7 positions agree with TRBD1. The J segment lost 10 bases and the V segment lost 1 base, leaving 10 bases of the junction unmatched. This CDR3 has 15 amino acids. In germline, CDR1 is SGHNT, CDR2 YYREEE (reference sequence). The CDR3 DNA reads TGTGCCAGCAGCTTGACCACAGGGGTTGAGGGAAAACTGTTTTTT. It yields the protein CASSLTTGVEGKLFF.

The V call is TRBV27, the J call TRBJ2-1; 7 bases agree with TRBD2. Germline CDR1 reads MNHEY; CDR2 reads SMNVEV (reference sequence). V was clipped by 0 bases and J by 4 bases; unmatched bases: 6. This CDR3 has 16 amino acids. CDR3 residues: CASSLSIAGGYNEQFF. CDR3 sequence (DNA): TGTGCCAGCAGTTTATCAATAGCGGGCGGGTACAATGAGCAGTTCTTC.

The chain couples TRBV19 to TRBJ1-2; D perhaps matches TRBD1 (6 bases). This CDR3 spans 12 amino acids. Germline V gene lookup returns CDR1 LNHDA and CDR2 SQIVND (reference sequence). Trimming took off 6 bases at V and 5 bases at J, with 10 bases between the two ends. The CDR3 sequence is CASRDSQYGYTF. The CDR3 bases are TGTGCCAGTAGGGACAGTCAGTATGGCTACACCTTC.

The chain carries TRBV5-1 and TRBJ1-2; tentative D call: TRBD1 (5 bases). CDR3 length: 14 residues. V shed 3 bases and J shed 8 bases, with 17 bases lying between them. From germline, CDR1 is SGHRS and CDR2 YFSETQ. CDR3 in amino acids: CASSYPGQGIGYTF. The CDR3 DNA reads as TGCGCCAGCAGCTATCCTGGCCAGGGTATAGGCTACACCTTC.

CDR3 in amino acids: CASSLPQQPEEQFF. CDR3 bases: TGTGCCAGCAGCCTTCCTCAGCAGCCGGAGGAGCAGTTCTTC. This chain uses TRBV5-4 with TRBJ2-1, with D hard to call. Germline CDR1 SGHNT, CDR2 YYREEE (reference sequence). Trimming removed 4 bases at V and 10 bases at J, with 18 bases between. This CDR3 has 14 amino acids.

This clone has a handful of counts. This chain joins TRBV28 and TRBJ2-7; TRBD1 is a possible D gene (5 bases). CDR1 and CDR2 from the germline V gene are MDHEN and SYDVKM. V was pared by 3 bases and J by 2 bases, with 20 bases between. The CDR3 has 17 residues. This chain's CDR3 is CASSFYLLQVPTYEQYF. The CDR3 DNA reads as TGTGCCAGCAGTTTTTACCTCTTACAGGTTCCCACCTACGAGCAGTACTTC. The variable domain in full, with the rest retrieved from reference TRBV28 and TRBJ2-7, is DVKVTQSSRYLVKRTGEKVFLECVQDMDHENMFWYRQDPGLGLRLIYFSYDVKMKEKGDIPEGYSVSREKKERFSLILESASTNQTSMYLCASSFYLLQVPTYEQYFGPGTRLTVT.

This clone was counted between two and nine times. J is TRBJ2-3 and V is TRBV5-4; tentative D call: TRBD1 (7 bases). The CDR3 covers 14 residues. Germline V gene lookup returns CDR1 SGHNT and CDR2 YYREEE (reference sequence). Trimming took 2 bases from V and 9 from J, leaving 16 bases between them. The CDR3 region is CASSFTRDSGTQYF. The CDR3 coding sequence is TGTGCCAGCAGCTTTACCCGGGACAGCGGGACGCAGTATTTT.

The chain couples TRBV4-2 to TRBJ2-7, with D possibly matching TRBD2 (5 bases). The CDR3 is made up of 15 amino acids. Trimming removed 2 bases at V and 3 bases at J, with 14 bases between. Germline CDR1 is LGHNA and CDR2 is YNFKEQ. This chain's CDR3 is CASSQSSSGLYEQYF. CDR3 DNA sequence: TGTGCCAGCAGCCAAAGTTCCAGCGGTCTCTACGAGCAGTACTTC.

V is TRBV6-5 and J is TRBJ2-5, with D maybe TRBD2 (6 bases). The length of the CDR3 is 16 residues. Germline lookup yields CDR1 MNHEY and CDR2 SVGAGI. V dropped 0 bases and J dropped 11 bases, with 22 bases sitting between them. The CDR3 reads CASSYSSEGTGDTQYF. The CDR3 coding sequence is TGTGCCAGCAGTTACTCGAGCGAGGGAACGGGGGATACTCAGTACTTC.

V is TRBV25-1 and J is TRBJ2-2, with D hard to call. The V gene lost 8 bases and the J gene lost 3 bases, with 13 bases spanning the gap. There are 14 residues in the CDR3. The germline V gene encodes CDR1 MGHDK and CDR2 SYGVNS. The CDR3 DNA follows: TGTGCCAGCTCCAGTTTACCATACACCGGGGAGCTGTTTTTT. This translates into CASSSLPYTGELFF.

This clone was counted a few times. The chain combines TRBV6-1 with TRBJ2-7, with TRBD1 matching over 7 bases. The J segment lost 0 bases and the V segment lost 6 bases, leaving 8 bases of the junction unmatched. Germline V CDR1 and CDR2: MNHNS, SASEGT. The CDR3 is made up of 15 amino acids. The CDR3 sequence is CASRLGQANSYEQYF. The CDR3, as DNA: TGTGCCAGCAGACTTGGACAGGCTAACTCCTACGAGCAGTACTTC.

DNA of the CDR3: TGCGCCAGCAGCTTGACCAGGGGACGGACTGAAGCTTTCTTT. It yields the protein CASSLTRGRTEAFF. V gene TRBV5-1 combines with J gene TRBJ1-1; tentatively, D is TRBD1 (6 bases). This CDR3 comprises 14 residues. Germline V lookup: CDR1 SGHRS, CDR2 YFSETQ. The germline V and J ends were trimmed by 1 base and 5 bases, with 12 bases remaining between them.

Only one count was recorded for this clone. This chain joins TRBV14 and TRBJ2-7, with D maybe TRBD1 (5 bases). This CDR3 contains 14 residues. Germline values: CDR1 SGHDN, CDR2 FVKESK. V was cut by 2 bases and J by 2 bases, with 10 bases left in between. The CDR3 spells CASSQYGATYEQYF. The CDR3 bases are TGTGCCAGCAGCCAATATGGGGCCACCTACGAGCAGTACTTC.

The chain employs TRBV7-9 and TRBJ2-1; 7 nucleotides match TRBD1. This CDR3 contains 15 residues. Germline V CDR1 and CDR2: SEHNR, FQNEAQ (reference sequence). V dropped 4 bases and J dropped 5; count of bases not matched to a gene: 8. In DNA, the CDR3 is TGTGCCAGCAGCTCAGAACGGGACAGAGACAATGAGCAGTTCTTC. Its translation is CASSSERDRDNEQFF.

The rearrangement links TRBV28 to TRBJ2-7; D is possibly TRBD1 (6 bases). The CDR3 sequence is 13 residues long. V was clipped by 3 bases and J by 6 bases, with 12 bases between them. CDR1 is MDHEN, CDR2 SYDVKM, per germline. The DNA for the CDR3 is TGTGCCAGCAGTTTCCCCAGGGGCAGCGAGCAGTACTTC. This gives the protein CASSFPRGSEQYF.

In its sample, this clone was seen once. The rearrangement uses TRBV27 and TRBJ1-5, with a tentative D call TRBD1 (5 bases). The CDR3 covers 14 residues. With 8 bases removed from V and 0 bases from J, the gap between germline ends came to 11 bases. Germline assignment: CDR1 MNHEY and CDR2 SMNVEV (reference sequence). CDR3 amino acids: CASRKGVSNQPQHF. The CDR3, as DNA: TGTGCCAGCCGTAAAGGGGTTAGCAATCAGCCCCAGCATTTT.

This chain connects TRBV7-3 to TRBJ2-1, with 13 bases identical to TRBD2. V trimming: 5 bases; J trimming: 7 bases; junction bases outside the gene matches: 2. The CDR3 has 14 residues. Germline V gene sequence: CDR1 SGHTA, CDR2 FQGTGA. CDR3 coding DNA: TGTGCCAGCAGCGCACTAGCGGGAGGGAATGAGCAGTTCTTC. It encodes CASSALAGGNEQFF. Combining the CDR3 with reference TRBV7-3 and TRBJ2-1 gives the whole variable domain GAGVSQTPSNKVTEKGKYVELRCDPISGHTALYWYRQSLGQGPEFLIYFQGTGAADDSGLPNDRFFAVRPEGSVSTLKIQRTERGDSAVYLCASSALAGGNEQFFGPGTRLTVL.

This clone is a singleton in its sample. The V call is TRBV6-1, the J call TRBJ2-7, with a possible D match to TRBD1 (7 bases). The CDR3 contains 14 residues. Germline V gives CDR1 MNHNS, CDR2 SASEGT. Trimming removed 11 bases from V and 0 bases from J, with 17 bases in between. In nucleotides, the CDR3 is TGTGCCCGCCCCGGGGGACAGTGCTCCTACGAGCAGTACTTC. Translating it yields CARPGGQCSYEQYF.

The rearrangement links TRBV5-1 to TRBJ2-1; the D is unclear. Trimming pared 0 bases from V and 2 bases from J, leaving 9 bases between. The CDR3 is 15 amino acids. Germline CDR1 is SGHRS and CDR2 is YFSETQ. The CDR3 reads CASSLAPTTYNEQFF. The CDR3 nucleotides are TGCGCCAGCAGCTTGGCACCAACAACCTACAATGAGCAGTTCTTC.

CDR3 protein: CASSLTRGGHNEQFF. CDR3 DNA sequence: TGTGCCAGCAGCTTAACGAGGGGGGGACACAATGAGCAGTTCTTC. The V and J genes are TRBV7-3 and TRBJ2-1; tentative D call: TRBD2 (7 bases). V was cut by 0 bases and J by 5 bases, with 11 bases left in between. Germline CDR1 is SGHTA and CDR2 is FQGTGA. The CDR3 covers 15 residues.

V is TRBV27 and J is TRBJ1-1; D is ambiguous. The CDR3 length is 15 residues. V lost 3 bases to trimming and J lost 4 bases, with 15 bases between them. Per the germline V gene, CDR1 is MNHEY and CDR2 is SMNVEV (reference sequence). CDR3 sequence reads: CASSLNGPAGTEAFF. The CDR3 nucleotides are TGTGCCAGCAGTTTGAACGGGCCTGCGGGCACTGAAGCTTTCTTT.

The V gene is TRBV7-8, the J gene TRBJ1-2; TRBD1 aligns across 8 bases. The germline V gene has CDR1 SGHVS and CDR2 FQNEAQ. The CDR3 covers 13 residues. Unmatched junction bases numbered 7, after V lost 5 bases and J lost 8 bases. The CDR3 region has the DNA TGTGCCAGCAGCCTGGACAGGGTGGAAGGCTACACCTTC. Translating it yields CASSLDRVEGYTF.

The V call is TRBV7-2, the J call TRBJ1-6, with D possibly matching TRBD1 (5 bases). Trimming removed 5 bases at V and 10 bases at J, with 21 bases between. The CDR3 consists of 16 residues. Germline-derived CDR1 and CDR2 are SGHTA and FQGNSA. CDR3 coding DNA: TGTGCCAGCAGCCAGCTTTTACAGGTCTATCGCTCACCCCTCCACTTT. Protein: CASSQLLQVYRSPLHF.

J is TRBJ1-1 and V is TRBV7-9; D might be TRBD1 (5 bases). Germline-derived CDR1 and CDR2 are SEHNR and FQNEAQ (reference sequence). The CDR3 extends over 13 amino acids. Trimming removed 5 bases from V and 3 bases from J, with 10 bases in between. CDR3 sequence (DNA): TGTGCCAGCAGCGACCCCAGGGACACTGAAGCTTTCTTT. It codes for CASSDPRDTEAFF.

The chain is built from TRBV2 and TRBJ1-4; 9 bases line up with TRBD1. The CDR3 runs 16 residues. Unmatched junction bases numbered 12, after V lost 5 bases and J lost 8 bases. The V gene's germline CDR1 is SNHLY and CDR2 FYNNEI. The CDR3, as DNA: TGTGCCAGCAGTTCTCCCGAGGACAGGGGTTCGGAAAAACTGTTTTTT. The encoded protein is CASSSPEDRGSEKLFF.

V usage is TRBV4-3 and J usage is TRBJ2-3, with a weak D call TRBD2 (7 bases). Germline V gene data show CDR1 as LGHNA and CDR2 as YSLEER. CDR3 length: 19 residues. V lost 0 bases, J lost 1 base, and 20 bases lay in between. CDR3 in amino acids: CASSQEGGGGGGGTDTQYF. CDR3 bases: TGCGCCAGCAGCCAAGAGGGTGGCGGGGGCGGAGGGGGCACAGATACGCAGTATTTT.

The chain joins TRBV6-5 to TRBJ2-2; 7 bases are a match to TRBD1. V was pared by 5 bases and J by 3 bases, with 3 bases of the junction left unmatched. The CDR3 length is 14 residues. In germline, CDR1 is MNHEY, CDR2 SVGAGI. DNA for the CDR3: TGTGCCAGCAGTAGGCAGGGGGACACCGGGGAGCTGTTTTTT. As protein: CASSRQGDTGELFF.

In nucleotides, the CDR3 is TGTGCCTGGAGTGTTGGGCCCGGGACAGGGAGGGACTATGGCTACACCTTC. Protein product: CAWSVGPGTGRDYGYTF. The chain joins TRBV30 to TRBJ1-2, with TRBD1 matching over 9 bases. V was pared by 0 bases and J by 3 bases, with 11 bases of the junction left unmatched. The CDR3 is made up of 17 amino acids. Germline V gene sequence: CDR1 GTSNPN, CDR2 SVGIG (reference sequence). Supplemented by reference TRBV30 and TRBJ1-2, the full variable domain reads SQTIHQWPATLVQPVGSPLSLECTVEGTSNPNLYWYRQAAGRGLQLLFYSVGIGQISSEVPQNLSASRPQDRQFILSSKKLLLSDSGFYLCAWSVGPGTGRDYGYTFGSGTRLTVV.